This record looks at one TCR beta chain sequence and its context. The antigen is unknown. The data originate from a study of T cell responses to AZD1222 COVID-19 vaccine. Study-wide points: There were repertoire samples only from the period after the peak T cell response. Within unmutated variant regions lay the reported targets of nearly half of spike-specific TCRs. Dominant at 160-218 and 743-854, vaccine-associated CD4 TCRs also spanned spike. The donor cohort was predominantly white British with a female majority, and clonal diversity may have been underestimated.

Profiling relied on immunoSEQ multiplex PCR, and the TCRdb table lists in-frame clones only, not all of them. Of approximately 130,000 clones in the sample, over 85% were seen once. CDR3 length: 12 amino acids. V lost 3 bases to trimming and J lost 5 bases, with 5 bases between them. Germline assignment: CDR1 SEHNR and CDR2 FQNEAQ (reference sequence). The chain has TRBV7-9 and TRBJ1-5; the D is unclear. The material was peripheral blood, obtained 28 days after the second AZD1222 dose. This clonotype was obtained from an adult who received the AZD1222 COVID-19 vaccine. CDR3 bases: TGTGCCAGCAGCTTTTTCGATCAGCCCCAGCATTTT. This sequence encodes CASSFFDQPQHF. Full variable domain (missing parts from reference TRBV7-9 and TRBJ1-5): DTGVSQNPRHKITKRGQNVTFRCDPISEHNRLYWYRQTLGQGPEFLTYFQNEAQLEKSRLLSDRFSAERPKGSFSTLEIQRTEQGDSAMYLCASSFFDQPQHFGDGTRLSIL.